The 8 T cell receptor beta chains below were found in one sample sequenced in a study of blood T cell repertoires in COVID-19 (TCRdb year 2020). Library prep was done by the immunoSEQ multiplex PCR assay. Here the immuneACCESS table is served through TCRdb, limited to in-frame sequences with V and J called. Missing clones are a known gap in these copies; in checked studies unresolved V genes cover under half, and the rest lacks a known reason. Across this sample there are hundreds of thousands of clones, with over 75% seen only once. Of the sample, 2% to 2.5% is held by the ten largest clones. The sample taken for sequencing was PBMCs or T cells enriched from blood (not recorded which). The receptors were gathered from a woman aged 40 to 55 with acute COVID-19.

This chain links TRBV5-4 with TRBJ2-7; D perhaps matches TRBD1 (6 bases). Trimming left V 1 base short and J 1 base short, with 15 bases between. CDR1 SGHNT and CDR2 YYREEE come from the germline V gene (reference sequence). This CDR3 spans 16 amino acids. The CDR3 spells CASSLFGARGSYEQYF. The CDR3 nucleotides read TGTGCCAGCAGCTTGTTTGGCGCCAGGGGTTCCTACGAGCAGTACTTC.

This chain joins TRBV30 and TRBJ1-1; 9 nucleotides line up with TRBD1. The germline V gene encodes CDR1 GTSNPN and CDR2 SVGIG (reference sequence). V dropped 1 base and J dropped 8; count of bases not matched to a gene: 2. CDR3 length: 12 amino acids. The CDR3 region is CAWSGTGAEAFF. The CDR3 DNA is TGTGCCTGGAGTGGGACAGGGGCAGAAGCTTTCTTT.

The J gene is TRBJ2-7, the V gene TRBV21-1; TRBD2 reflects the table's D call only, with no check against the DNA. TRBV21-1 is termed a pseudogene. The CDR3 loop spans 17 amino acids. The CDR3 loop reads CASSKGGFCGGSYEQYF. CDR3 DNA: TGTGCCAGCAGCAAAGGGGGGTTCTGCGGGGGCTCCTACGAGCAGTACTTC.

The rearrangement uses TRBV2 and TRBJ1-6; tentative D call: TRBD1 (5 bases). This CDR3 region has 15 residues. The germline CDR1 and CDR2 sequences are SNHLY and FYNNEI. Trimming pared 7 bases from V and 9 bases from J, leaving 19 bases between. The CDR3 DNA sequence: TGTGCCAGCACTCTCTATCGGGGGGGAGGTTCACCCCTCCACTTT. The encoded protein is CASTLYRGGGSPLHF. The complete variable domain, with remaining parts taken from reference TRBV2 and TRBJ1-6, reads EPEVTQTPSHQVTQMGQEVILRCVPISNHLYFYWYRQILGQKVEFLVSFYNNEISEKSEIFDDQFSVERPDGSNFTLKIRSTKLEDSAMYFCASTLYRGGGSPLHFGNGTRLTVT.

This clone was recorded once. V is TRBV19 and J is TRBJ2-5; D perhaps matches TRBD1 (6 bases). Germline V gives CDR1 LNHDA, CDR2 SQIVND (reference sequence). There are 15 residues in the CDR3. Deletions cut 3 bases from V and 1 base from J, with 12 bases between. The CDR3, as DNA: TGTGCCAGTAGTATTTCCGACAGGAGCCAAGAGACCCAGTACTTC. It translates to CASSISDRSQETQYF.

The count of this clone is one. The V and J genes are TRBV10-3 and TRBJ2-7, with 8 bases fitting TRBD2. Unmatched junction bases numbered 6, after V lost 5 bases and J lost 0 bases. This CDR3 contains 15 residues. Germline loops: CDR1 ENHRY, CDR2 SYGVKD. The CDR3 region is CAISYQLAASYEQYF. The CDR3 DNA follows: TGTGCCATCAGTTACCAACTAGCGGCCTCCTACGAGCAGTACTTC.

The J gene is TRBJ2-7, the V gene TRBV11-3, with D tentatively TRBD1 (6 bases). The germline gives CDR1 SGHNT, CDR2 YENEEA. The CDR3 contains 15 residues. V was clipped by 5 bases and J by 6 bases, with 20 bases between them. In DNA, the CDR3 is TGTGCCAGCAGCCCGTCCCCGGGGACATGGTCCGAGCAGTACTTC. This gives the protein CASSPSPGTWSEQYF.

This chain connects TRBV7-9 to TRBJ2-5, with TRBD1 matching over 7 bases. Germline-derived CDR1 and CDR2 are SEHNR and FQNEAQ (reference sequence). This CDR3 is built from 17 residues. V shed 5 bases and J 0 bases; nucleotides not matched to a gene: 12. The CDR3 sequence: CASSPTTPTGYQETQYF. CDR3 coding DNA: TGTGCCAGCAGCCCTACAACCCCGACAGGGTACCAAGAGACCCAGTACTTC.